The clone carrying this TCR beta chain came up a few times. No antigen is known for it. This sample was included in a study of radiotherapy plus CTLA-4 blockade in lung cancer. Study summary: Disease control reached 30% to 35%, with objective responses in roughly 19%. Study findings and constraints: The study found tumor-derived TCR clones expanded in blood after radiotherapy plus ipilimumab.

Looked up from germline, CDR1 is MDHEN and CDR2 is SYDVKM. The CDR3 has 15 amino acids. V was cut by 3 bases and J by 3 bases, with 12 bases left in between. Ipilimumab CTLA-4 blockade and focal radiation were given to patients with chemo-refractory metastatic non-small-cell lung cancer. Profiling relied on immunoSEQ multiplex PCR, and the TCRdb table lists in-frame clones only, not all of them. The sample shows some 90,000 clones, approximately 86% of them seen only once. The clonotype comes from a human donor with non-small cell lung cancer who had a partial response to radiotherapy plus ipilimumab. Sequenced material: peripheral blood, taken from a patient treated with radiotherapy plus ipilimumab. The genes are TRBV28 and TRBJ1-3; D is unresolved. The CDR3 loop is CASSFMGSGGNTIYF. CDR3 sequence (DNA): TGTGCCAGCAGTTTCATGGGCAGTGGTGGAAACACCATATATTTT.